The T cell receptor beta chain described here comes from a study of blood T cell repertoires in COVID-19. The table came from immunoSEQ multiplex PCR; TCRdb's copy has only in-frame clones and leaves some out. The sample yields approximately 200,000 clones, more than 75% seen once. Participants were placed into cohorts based on the clinical history they reported. The sample taken for sequencing was PBMCs or T cells enriched from blood (not recorded which). The clonotype originates from a woman in her thirties or forties with acute COVID-19.

Here the CDR3 DNA reads TGTGCCAGCAGTCCCACAAACCTCTCCGGAAACACCATATATTTT. Protein product: CASSPTNLSGNTIYF. The rearrangement uses TRBV28 and TRBJ1-3; D ambiguous. This CDR3 contains 15 residues. Germline V gene data show CDR1 as MDHEN and CDR2 as SYDVKM. V was cut by 5 bases and J by 4 bases, with 15 bases left in between.